This TCR beta chain originates from a study of identical twins. The V end was cut by 1 base, the J end by 5 bases, with 8 bases between. The CDR3 has 12 residues. Looked up from germline, CDR1 is DFQATT and CDR2 is SNEGSKA (reference sequence). Via MiXCR, TCRdb re-called the 5' RACE reads, giving one row per CDR3 protein. The sample has some 730,000 distinct CDR3 sequences, 15% to 20% seen once. This clonotype was seen only a few times. These data are also associated with another study on T cells expressing NK-cell markers. That paper adds: Serological testing identified most of the eight sequenced donors as HCMV-seropositive and one as seronegative.

The chain uses TRBV20-1 and TRBJ2-5; D call uncertain. The receptor comes from a woman younger than 30 in good health. The sequencing sample was made of PBMCs. The CDR3 DNA reads TGCAGTGCTAGAGTGGGGTTGGAGACCCAGTACTTC. Translation: CSARVGLETQYF.